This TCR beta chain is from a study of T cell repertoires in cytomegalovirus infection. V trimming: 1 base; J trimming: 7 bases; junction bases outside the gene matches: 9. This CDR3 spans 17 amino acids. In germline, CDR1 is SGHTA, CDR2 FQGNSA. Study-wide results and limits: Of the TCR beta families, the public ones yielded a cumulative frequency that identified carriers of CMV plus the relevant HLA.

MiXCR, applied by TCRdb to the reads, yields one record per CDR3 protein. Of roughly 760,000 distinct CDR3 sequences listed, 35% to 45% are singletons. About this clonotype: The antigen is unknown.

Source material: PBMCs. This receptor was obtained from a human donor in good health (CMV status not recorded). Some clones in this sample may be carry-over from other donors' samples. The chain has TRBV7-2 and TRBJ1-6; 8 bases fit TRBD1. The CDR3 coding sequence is TGTGCCAGCAGCTTAGTTTACGGGGACAGGTCCAATTCACCCCTCCACTTT. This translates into CASSLVYGDRSNSPLHF.